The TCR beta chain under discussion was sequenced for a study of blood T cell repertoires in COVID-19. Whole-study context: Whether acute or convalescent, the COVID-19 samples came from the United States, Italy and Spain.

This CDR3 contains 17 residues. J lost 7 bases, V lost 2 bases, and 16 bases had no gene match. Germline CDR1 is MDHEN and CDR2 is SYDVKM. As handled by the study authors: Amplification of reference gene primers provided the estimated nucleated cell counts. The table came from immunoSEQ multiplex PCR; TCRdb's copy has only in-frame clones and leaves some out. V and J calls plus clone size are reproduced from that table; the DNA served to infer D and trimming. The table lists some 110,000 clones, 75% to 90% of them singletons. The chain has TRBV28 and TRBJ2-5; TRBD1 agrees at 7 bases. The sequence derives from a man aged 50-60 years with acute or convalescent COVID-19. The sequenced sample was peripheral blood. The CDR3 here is CASSLPQPPQGSGTQYF. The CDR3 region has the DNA TGTGCCAGCAGTTTACCACAACCGCCACAGGGGTCCGGGACCCAGTACTTC.